A selection of T cell receptor beta chains follows, all from one sample in a study of blood T cells in healthy people across ages. TCRdb independently ran MiXCR on the 5' RACE reads; one entry per CDR3 protein. The top ten clones hold 23% of a sample with around 1,800,000 distinct CDR3 sequences, about 39% of them seen once. Input material: blood. These receptors originate from a human donor in good health. Each CDR3 is given with its conserved first and last residue. The D gene is left open where the match is weak. Size is stated for part of the rows, as once, few or many counts, or as a class when the clone is expanded.

CDR3aa	CDR3nt	len	abundance	v_gene	d_gene	j_gene
CASSEQDYEQYF	TGTGCCAGCAGTGAACAGGACTACGAGCAGTACTTC	12	.	TRBV2	.	TRBJ2-7
CASETPGRFGSQYF	TGTGCCAGCGAAACTCCTGGGAGATTTGGGTCGCAGTATTTT	14	few	TRBV5-6	.	TRBJ2-3
CASSERDRVPEGVPYEQYF	TGTGCCAGCAGTGAACGGGACAGGGTACCTGAGGGGGTCCCCTACGAGCAGTACTTC	19	.	TRBV6-1	TRBD1	TRBJ2-7
CSALDSEATNEKLFF	TGCAGTGCTCTGGACAGCGAAGCAACTAATGAAAAACTGTTTTTT	15	many	TRBV20-1	.	TRBJ1-4
CASSFRGPATEAFF	TGTGCCAGCAGTTTTAGGGGGCCGGCCACTGAAGCTTTCTTT	14	.	TRBV12-3/TRBV12-4	TRBD1	TRBJ1-1
CASSQVGGRCYGYTF	TGTGCCAGCAGCCAAGTAGGCGGACGGTGCTATGGCTACACCTTC	15	once	TRBV4-2	.	TRBJ1-2
CASSRIQGRTEAFF	TGTGCCAGCAGTCGCATACAGGGGAGGACTGAAGCTTTCTTT	14	.	TRBV28	TRBD1	TRBJ1-1
CATSRGEAGVWVGTEAFF	TGTGCCACCAGCAGAGGAGAGGCTGGTGTGTGGGTGGGCACTGAAGCTTTCTTT	18	.	TRBV15	.	TRBJ1-1
CSARGGPEQFF	TGCAGTGCTAGAGGTGGACCTGAGCAGTTCTTC	11	.	TRBV20-1	.	TRBJ2-1
CASSHPGQGQYF	TGTGCCAGCAGCCATCCTGGGCAGGGGCAGTACTTC	12	few	TRBV7-6	.	TRBJ2-5
CSARDQTPLGTKNTEAFF	TGCAGTGCTAGAGATCAAACCCCCTTGGGGACCAAGAACACTGAAGCTTTCTTT	18	few	TRBV20-1	.	TRBJ1-1
CASRLSSSADFYEQYF	TGCGCCAGCAGATTGTCCTCTAGCGCGGACTTCTACGAGCAGTACTTC	16	many	TRBV5-1	.	TRBJ2-7
CASRPSNGNEQFF	TGTGCCAGCCGGCCGTCGAATGGGAATGAGCAGTTCTTC	13	.	TRBV6-2/TRBV6-3	.	TRBJ2-1
CASSQDKPASGEYNEQFF	TGCGCCAGCAGCCAAGATAAGCCGGCTAGCGGGGAATACAATGAGCAGTTCTTC	18	.	TRBV4-3	TRBD2	TRBJ2-1
CASSWGRANSPLHF	TGTGCCAGCAGTTGGGGACGGGCAAATTCACCCCTCCACTTT	14	.	TRBV27	.	TRBJ1-6
CASSPGTSVYNEQFF	TGTGCCAGCAGCCCCGGGACTAGCGTCTACAATGAGCAGTTCTTC	15	.	TRBV12-3/TRBV12-4	TRBD2	TRBJ2-1
CSAQTRDYGYTF	TGCAGTGCCCAGACCCGGGACTATGGCTACACCTTC	12	.	TRBV20-1	.	TRBJ1-2
CASRGKDLPNEQFF	TGTGCCAGCAGGGGCAAAGACCTACCCAATGAGCAGTTCTTC	14	.	TRBV12-3/TRBV12-4	.	TRBJ2-1
CASSLGIGTNYEQYF	TGTGCCAGCAGCTTAGGGATCGGGACTAACTACGAGCAGTACTTC	15	.	TRBV11-2	TRBD2	TRBJ2-7
CASGMAASANEQFF	TGTGCTAGTGGCATGGCCGCTAGCGCGAACGAGCAGTTCTTC	14	.	TRBV12-5	.	TRBJ2-1
CASSITRPTNTEAFF	TGTGCCAGCAGTATTACTCGGCCTACGAACACTGAAGCTTTCTTT	15	.	TRBV28	.	TRBJ1-1
CSARVRGFDGDEQFF	TGCAGTGCTAGAGTTCGAGGGTTTGATGGCGATGAACAGTTCTTC	15	.	TRBV20-1	.	TRBJ2-1
CSAKRSIRFYEQYF	TGCAGTGCCAAAAGGTCTATCCGATTCTACGAGCAGTACTTC	14	.	TRBV20-1	.	TRBJ2-7
CAISAGGSDTEAFF	TGTGCCATCAGTGCAGGGGGTTCTGACACTGAAGCTTTCTTT	14	few	TRBV10-3	TRBD1	TRBJ1-1
CASSQTGGADTGELFF	TGTGCCAGCAGCCAAACGGGGGGCGCTGACACCGGGGAGCTGTTTTTT	16	.	TRBV3-1	.	TRBJ2-2
CASSESMGPLNIQYF	TGTGCCAGCAGTGAATCGATGGGCCCACTTAACATTCAGTACTTC	15	many	TRBV25-1	.	TRBJ2-4
CASSSGGVSTDTQYF	TGTGCCAGCAGTTCCGGCGGAGTTTCCACAGATACGCAGTATTTT	15	.	TRBV12-3/TRBV12-4	.	TRBJ2-3
CASNPSGDNEQYF	TGTGCCAGCAATCCAAGCGGGGACAACGAGCAGTACTTC	13	.	TRBV12-3/TRBV12-4	.	TRBJ2-7
CASSIRGPANGYTF	TGTGCCAGTAGTATAAGGGGGCCGGCTAATGGCTACACCTTC	14	.	TRBV19	TRBD1	TRBJ1-2
CASSTVLEQYF	TGTGCCAGCAGTACAGTACTCGAGCAGTACTTC	11	many	TRBV12-3/TRBV12-4	.	TRBJ2-7
CASSQEVLAGAPSYNEQFF	TGTGCCAGCAGCCAAGAGGTGTTAGCGGGGGCCCCCTCCTACAATGAGCAGTTCTTC	19	.	TRBV3-1	TRBD2	TRBJ2-1
CASSEAGTRSGEAFF	TGTGCCAGCAGTGAAGCGGGGACGAGGAGTGGGGAAGCTTTCTTT	15	.	TRBV2	.	TRBJ1-1
CSAIWGYEQYF	TGCAGCGCAATATGGGGGTACGAGCAGTACTTC	11	many	TRBV29-1	.	TRBJ2-7
CAISATGGKDEKLFF	TGTGCCATCAGTGCAACGGGAGGGAAGGATGAAAAACTGTTTTTT	15	.	TRBV10-3	.	TRBJ1-4
CASSLMDRLNEQYF	TGTGCCAGCAGTTTAATGGACAGGCTGAACGAGCAGTACTTC	14	.	TRBV12-3/TRBV12-4	TRBD1	TRBJ2-7
CASSPVGAGGEETQYF	TGTGCCAGCAGCCCGGTCGGGGCAGGTGGAGAAGAGACCCAGTACTTC	16	few	TRBV7-2	.	TRBJ2-5
CAGSQGSDTQYF	TGTGCCGGCAGCCAAGGATCGGATACGCAGTATTTT	12	.	TRBV4-2	.	TRBJ2-3
CASSGERGGSYNEQYF	TGTGCCAGCAGTGGAGAACGGGGGGGCTCCTACAATGAGCAGTACTTC	16	once	TRBV2	TRBD2	TRBJ2-7
CSARDPRSSSYGQYF	TGCAGTGCTAGAGATCCCAGGTCCAGCTCCTACGGGCAGTACTTC	15	.	TRBV20-1	.	TRBJ2-7
CSARTHSSYNEQFF	TGCAGTGCTAGGACGCACAGCTCCTACAATGAACAGTTCTTC	14	.	TRBV20-1	.	TRBJ2-1
CASSESERRPQHF	TGTGCCAGCAGTGAATCCGAGAGGCGGCCCCAGCATTTT	13	.	TRBV2	.	TRBJ1-5
CASPPTGGDYNSPLHF	TGTGCCAGCCCTCCGACAGGCGGGGACTATAATTCACCCCTCCACTTT	16	few	TRBV28	.	TRBJ1-6
CASSRGYSNQPQHF	TGTGCCAGCAGTAGGGGATATAGCAATCAGCCCCAGCATTTT	14	.	TRBV6-1	.	TRBJ1-5
CSVTGSSYNEQYF	TGCAGCGTTACGGGGAGCTCCTACAACGAGCAGTACTTC	13	few	TRBV29-1	.	TRBJ2-7
CSASPSASGNTIYF	TGCAGTGCTAGTCCCTCGGCCTCTGGAAACACCATATATTTT	14	.	TRBV20-1	.	TRBJ1-3
CASSQPGQGGTEAFF	TGTGCCAGCAGCCAACCCGGACAGGGGGGCACTGAAGCTTTCTTT	15	.	TRBV4-2	TRBD1	TRBJ1-1
CSATRRQGTGELFF	TGCAGTGCTACACGGCGGCAGGGGACCGGGGAGCTGTTTTTT	14	few	TRBV20-1	.	TRBJ2-2
CASSLNRGGRFHTEAFF	TGTGCCAGCAGTTTAAATCGGGGGGGTCGGTTCCACACTGAAGCTTTCTTT	17	.	TRBV12-3/TRBV12-4	.	TRBJ1-1